One sample yielded the 30 T cell receptor beta chains listed below, sequenced in a study of cytotoxic CD8 clonotypes in ibrutinib-treated CLL. Profiling relied on immunoSEQ multiplex PCR, and the TCRdb table lists in-frame clones only, not all of them. The table lists roughly 200,000 clones, approximately 79% of them singletons. The specimen comprised PBMCs, sampled after 12 months of ibrutinib treatment. The receptors were gathered from a human donor with chronic lymphocytic leukemia.

The gene calls are TRBV5-4 and TRBJ2-7, with D unresolved. The germline V gene has CDR1 SGHNT and CDR2 YYREEE (reference sequence). This CDR3 is built from 14 residues. The V and J ends lost 0 bases and 7 bases respectively, with 14 bases between them. CDR3 in DNA: TGTGCCAGCAGCTTGGTAGGCCTCTCTGGGGAGCAGTACTTC. This encodes CASSLVGLSGEQYF.

This clone has a single count. The CDR3 nucleotides read TGCAGTGCTAGGTTCAACAATGAGCAGTTCTTC. Residues: CSARFNNEQFF. V usage is TRBV20-1 and J usage is TRBJ2-1, with D unresolved. Germline CDR1 DFQATT, CDR2 SNEGSKA (reference sequence). Trimming cost V 3 bases and J 5 bases, with 5 bases left between them. CDR3 length equals 11 residues.

The gene calls are TRBV30 and TRBJ1-1, with TRBD1 as a possible D gene (5 bases). The germline V gene encodes CDR1 GTSNPN and CDR2 SVGIG (reference sequence). V was cut by 4 bases and J by 11 bases, with 17 bases left in between. CDR3 length: 12 amino acids. The CDR3 protein is CAWNPGPGLAFF. The CDR3 DNA sequence: TGTGCCTGGAATCCGGGGCCCGGGTTGGCTTTCTTT.

V usage is TRBV7-2 and J usage is TRBJ2-3; 8 positions agree with TRBD1. Trimming cost V 5 bases and J 5 bases; bases outside gene matches: 6. The CDR3 contains 14 residues. The V gene's germline CDR1 is SGHTA and CDR2 FQGNSA. The CDR3, as DNA: TGTGCCAGCAGCCCACCGACAGGGGTAGATACGCAGTATTTT. Protein sequence: CASSPPTGVDTQYF.

Worth noting for this clone: One junction end disagrees with the germline gene, perhaps due to a read error. This chain joins TRBV28 and TRBJ2-2; 13 bases match TRBD2. This CDR3 region has 12 residues. Germline CDR1 reads MDHEN; CDR2 reads SYDVKM. CDR3 DNA: TGTGCCAGCAGTACGACTAGCGGGGGGACCGGTTTT. Translation: CASSTTSGGTGF.

This chain connects TRBV2 to TRBJ2-5; no definite D call. The CDR3 extends over 13 amino acids. Germline-derived CDR1 and CDR2 are SNHLY and FYNNEI. The V end lost 5 bases, the J end lost 5 bases, and 12 bases lay between the germline ends. CDR3 DNA sequence: TGTGCCAGCAGTCTGCATCCACCGGAGACCCAGTACTTC. It translates to CASSLHPPETQYF.

The rearrangement links TRBV5-5 to TRBJ2-7; 8 bases line up with TRBD1. Germline V lookup: CDR1 SGHKS, CDR2 YYEKEE (reference sequence). CDR3 length equals 13 residues. The V gene end was trimmed by 4 bases and the J gene end by 5 bases; junction bases not matched to a gene: 5. CDR3 DNA: TGTGCCAGCAGCCGGACAGGGAGCAACGAGCAGTACTTC. It is translated as CASSRTGSNEQYF.

The chain couples TRBV19 to TRBJ1-1, with a tentative D call TRBD1 (6 bases). Germline lookup yields CDR1 LNHDA and CDR2 SQIVND (reference sequence). Trimming removed 7 bases at V and 1 base at J, with 10 bases between. CDR3 length: 13 amino acids. The CDR3 region has the DNA TGTGCCAGTACCCCACAGGGGAACACTGAAGCTTTCTTT. Amino acid sequence: CASTPQGNTEAFF.

The chain links TRBV27 to TRBJ2-3; tentative D call: TRBD2 (5 bases). CDR1 is MNHEY, CDR2 SMNVEV, per germline (reference sequence). Trimming took off 4 bases at V and 4 bases at J, with 9 bases between the two ends. The CDR3 runs to 13 residues. The CDR3 DNA follows: TGTGCCAGCAGTTCCCTGGACTCAGATACGCAGTATTTT. As protein: CASSSLDSDTQYF.

This clone was recorded once. V is TRBV2 and J is TRBJ2-7, with D possibly being TRBD1 or TRBD2 (5 bases each). This CDR3 has 14 amino acids. Trimming took 1 base from V and 4 from J, leaving 11 bases between them. Per the germline V gene, CDR1 is SNHLY and CDR2 is FYNNEI. The CDR3 nucleotides read TGTGCCAGCAGTGAAGGGGACGACGGGTACGAGCAGTACTTC. Translated: CASSEGDDGYEQYF.

The rearrangement links TRBV29-1 to TRBJ2-1, with D perhaps given as TRBD1 or TRBD2 (6 bases each). The CDR3 runs to 12 residues. The germline V and J ends were trimmed by 7 bases and 8 bases, with 15 bases remaining between them. Germline assignment: CDR1 SQVTM and CDR2 ANQGSEA. The CDR3 is CSASKGGDEQFF. DNA for the CDR3: TGCAGCGCGTCCAAGGGGGGAGATGAGCAGTTCTTC.

This clone was seen only a few times. CDR3 loop: CASSLPLPAPQETQYF. CDR3 coding DNA: TGTGCCAGCAGCCTACCTCTCCCCGCACCCCAAGAGACCCAGTACTTC. The chain employs TRBV7-3 and TRBJ2-5; D call uncertain. Germline lookup yields CDR1 SGHTA and CDR2 FQGTGA. The CDR3 runs to 16 residues. V lost 5 bases and J lost 1, with 17 bases in between.

This chain's CDR3 is CSVVASSGANVLTF. Written as DNA, the CDR3 is TGCAGCGTTGTCGCGAGCTCTGGGGCCAACGTCCTGACTTTC. The J gene is TRBJ2-6, the V gene TRBV29-1; D unresolved. Germline lookup yields CDR1 SQVTM and CDR2 ANQGSEA. This CDR3 has 14 amino acids. The ends were cut back, 4 bases at V and 0 bases at J, with 7 bases in the middle.

This chain links TRBV5-4 with TRBJ2-1; 9 bases are shared with TRBD2. After removal of 0 bases from V and 7 bases from J, the junction contained 2 bases not matched to a gene. Germline CDR1 reads SGHNT; CDR2 reads YYREEE (reference sequence). CDR3 length equals 14 residues. The CDR3 sequence: CASSLDLAGNEQFF. DNA of the CDR3: TGTGCCAGCAGCTTGGATCTAGCGGGGAATGAGCAGTTCTTC.

J is TRBJ2-5 and V is TRBV5-1; TRBD1 agrees at 7 bases. Germline V gene data show CDR1 as SGHRS and CDR2 as YFSETQ. V shed 4 bases, J shed 3 bases, and the junction held 12 bases outside the gene matches. The CDR3 is 16 residues long. As DNA, the CDR3 is TGCGCCAGCAGCATCACAGGGGCAGGAATCGAAGAGACCCAGTACTTC. Protein sequence: CASSITGAGIEETQYF.

The rearrangement links TRBV19 to TRBJ1-2; TRBD1 might be the D (6 bases). Germline CDR1 and CDR2: LNHDA and SQIVND (reference sequence). Trimming pared 5 bases from V and 2 bases from J, leaving 9 bases between. This CDR3 spans 13 amino acids. The CDR3 region is CASSRDKNYGYTF. For the CDR3, the DNA is TGTGCCAGTAGTCGGGACAAGAACTATGGCTACACCTTC.

In this sample, this clone turned up once. The chain carries TRBV5-1 and TRBJ2-7, with D possibly called TRBD1 or TRBD2 (5 bases each). The CDR3 totals 15 residues. Trimming left V 3 bases short and J 0 bases short, with 13 bases between. Germline CDR1 SGHRS, CDR2 YFSETQ. As DNA, the CDR3 is TGCGCCAGCAGCTCCCGGGGCGTCAGCTCCTACGAGCAGTACTTC. Translating gives CASSSRGVSSYEQYF.

This chain uses TRBV5-6 with TRBJ2-7; D gene ambiguous. The CDR3 has 15 residues. Germline CDR1 SGHDT, CDR2 YYEEEE. V was cut by 0 bases and J by 1 base, with 11 bases left in between. CDR3 in DNA: TGTGCCAGCAGCTTGGGACGGTTTAGGTCCTACGAGCAGTACTTC. Protein product: CASSLGRFRSYEQYF.

The chain carries TRBV5-6 and TRBJ1-2; 9 positions match TRBD1. The J segment lost 6 bases and the V segment lost 7 bases, leaving 13 bases of the junction unmatched. The germline V gene encodes CDR1 SGHDT and CDR2 YYEEEE. This CDR3 is 15 amino acids long. The CDR3 bases are TGTGCCAGCTGGACAGGGGCCCCGGGAGGGGATGGCTACACCTTC. Protein sequence: CASWTGAPGGDGYTF.

The CDR3 region has the DNA TGTGCCAGCAGCCTTAGGGTGACGGACACTGAAGCTTTCTTT. Protein sequence: CASSLRVTDTEAFF. The chain couples TRBV9 to TRBJ1-1, with no clear D. CDR3 length: 14 residues. The germline gives CDR1 SGDLS, CDR2 YYNGEE. Trimming left V 4 bases short and J 3 bases short, with 13 bases between.

The CDR3 DNA reads as TGTGCCAGCAGTTTATTCGTGGGGGCTAGAACCGGGGAGCTGTTTTTT. Translation: CASSLFVGARTGELFF. The gene calls are TRBV27 and TRBJ2-2; tentative D call: TRBD1 (6 bases). The germline V gene has CDR1 MNHEY and CDR2 SMNVEV (reference sequence). V lost 1 base and J lost 5, with 14 bases in between. This CDR3 is 16 amino acids long.

The gene calls are TRBV5-1 and TRBJ2-7; 9 nucleotides line up with TRBD1. The germline V gene has CDR1 SGHRS and CDR2 YFSETQ. V was clipped by 2 bases and J by 0 bases; unmatched bases: 3. The CDR3 extends over 15 amino acids. CDR3 region: CASSFSQGASYEQYF. The CDR3 DNA reads TGCGCCAGCAGCTTCTCACAGGGGGCCTCCTACGAGCAGTACTTC.

This clone has a handful of counts. The chain links TRBV5-1 to TRBJ2-3; 9 bases map to TRBD1. CDR1 is SGHRS and CDR2 is YFSETQ in the germline V gene. V shed 4 bases, J shed 1 base, and the junction held 4 bases outside the gene matches. The CDR3 runs 15 residues. CDR3 sequence reads: CASSEQGAGTDTQYF. As DNA, the CDR3 is TGCGCCAGCAGCGAACAGGGGGCCGGCACAGATACGCAGTATTTT.

The chain joins TRBV4-2 to TRBJ2-3, with 10 bases lining up with TRBD1. The ends lost 4 bases at V and 0 bases at J; junction bases unmatched: 4. The CDR3 has 16 residues. Germline V gene lookup returns CDR1 LGHNA and CDR2 YNFKEQ. CDR3 DNA: TGTGCCAGCAGCCCGTCGGACAGGGGGAGCACAGATACGCAGTATTTT. It encodes CASSPSDRGSTDTQYF.

This clone was seen a few times. The CDR3, as DNA: TGTGCCAGCAGCTTAAGGACAGGGGCTAATGAGCAGTTCTTC. This gives the protein CASSLRTGANEQFF. The J gene is TRBJ2-1, the V gene TRBV11-2, with TRBD1 matching over 9 bases. V lost 2 bases to trimming and J lost 7 bases; unmatched junction nucleotides: 3. Germline CDR1 reads SGHAT; CDR2 reads FQNNGV. The CDR3 is 14 residues long. Variable domain in full (rest from reference TRBV11-2 and TRBJ2-1): EAGVAQSPRYKIIEKRQSVAFWCNPISGHATLYWYQQILGQGPKLLIQFQNNGVVDDSQLPKDRFSAERLKGVDSTLKIQPAKLEDSAVYLCASSLRTGANEQFFGPGTRLTVL.

The gene calls are TRBV2 and TRBJ2-1; TRBD2 matches 9 bases. The ends lost 3 bases at V and 7 bases at J; junction bases unmatched: 4. Looked up from germline, CDR1 is SNHLY and CDR2 is FYNNEI. The CDR3 sequence is 14 residues long. The CDR3 sequence: CASSDPSGNNEQFF. The CDR3 bases are TGTGCCAGCAGTGACCCTAGCGGGAATAATGAGCAGTTCTTC.

The V and J genes are TRBV27 and TRBJ2-3; 10 bases fit TRBD2. The germline gives CDR1 MNHEY, CDR2 SMNVEV (reference sequence). CDR3 length: 15 residues. J gave up 3 bases and V 4 bases, and 4 bases lay outside the gene matches. The CDR3 nucleotides are TGTGCCAGCAGTTGGCAGCGGGGGGGAACAGATACGCAGTATTTT. This encodes CASSWQRGGTDTQYF.

The V call is TRBV19, the J call TRBJ2-1; 9 bases line up with TRBD2. Germline V gene lookup returns CDR1 LNHDA and CDR2 SQIVND (reference sequence). The CDR3 consists of 16 residues. Trimming removed 3 bases from V and 8 bases from J; junction bases left unmatched: 11. CDR3 sequence reads: CASSIWAGGPGDEQFF. In DNA, the CDR3 is TGTGCCAGTAGTATCTGGGCGGGAGGGCCTGGCGATGAGCAGTTCTTC.

This clone was seen a few times. The CDR3 DNA follows: TGTGCCAGCTCACCACCCCGGGGTCAGCCCCAGCATTTT. Protein sequence: CASSPPRGQPQHF. The V and J genes are TRBV18 and TRBJ1-5; D remains ambiguous. Germline lookup yields CDR1 KGHSH and CDR2 LQKENI. Trimming left V 0 bases short and J 6 bases short, with 6 bases between. The CDR3 consists of 13 residues. The complete variable domain, with remaining parts taken from reference TRBV18 and TRBJ1-5, reads NAGVMQNPRHLVRRRGQEARLRCSPMKGHSHVYWYRQLPEEGLKFMVYLQKENIIDESGMPKERFSAEFPKEGPSILRIQQVVRGDSAAYFCASSPPRGQPQHFGDGTRLSIL.

The J gene is TRBJ2-7, the V gene TRBV6-1; 7 bases are shared with TRBD1. CDR3 size: 14 residues. V lost 5 bases to trimming and J lost 5 bases; unmatched junction nucleotides: 9. Germline V CDR1 and CDR2: MNHNS, SASEGT. The CDR3 loop is CASSNRGLVDEQYF. The CDR3, as DNA: TGTGCCAGCAGTAACAGGGGTTTGGTCGACGAGCAGTACTTC.